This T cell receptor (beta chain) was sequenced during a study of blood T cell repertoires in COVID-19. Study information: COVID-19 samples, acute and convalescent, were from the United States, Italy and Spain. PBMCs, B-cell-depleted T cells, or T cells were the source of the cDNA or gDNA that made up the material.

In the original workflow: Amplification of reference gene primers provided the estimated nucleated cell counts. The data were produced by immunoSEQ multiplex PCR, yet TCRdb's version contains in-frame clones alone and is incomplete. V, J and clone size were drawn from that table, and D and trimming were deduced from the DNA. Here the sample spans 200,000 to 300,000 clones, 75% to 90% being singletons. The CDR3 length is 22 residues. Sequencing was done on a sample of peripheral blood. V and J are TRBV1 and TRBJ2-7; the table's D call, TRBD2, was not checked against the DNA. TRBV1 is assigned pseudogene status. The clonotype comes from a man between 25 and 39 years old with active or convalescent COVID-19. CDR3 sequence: CTSSQGEVRSLLAGASSYEQYF. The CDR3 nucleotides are TGCACCAGCAGCCAAGGGGAGGTGAGGTCTTTACTAGCGGGGGCTAGCTCCTACGAGCAGTACTTC.